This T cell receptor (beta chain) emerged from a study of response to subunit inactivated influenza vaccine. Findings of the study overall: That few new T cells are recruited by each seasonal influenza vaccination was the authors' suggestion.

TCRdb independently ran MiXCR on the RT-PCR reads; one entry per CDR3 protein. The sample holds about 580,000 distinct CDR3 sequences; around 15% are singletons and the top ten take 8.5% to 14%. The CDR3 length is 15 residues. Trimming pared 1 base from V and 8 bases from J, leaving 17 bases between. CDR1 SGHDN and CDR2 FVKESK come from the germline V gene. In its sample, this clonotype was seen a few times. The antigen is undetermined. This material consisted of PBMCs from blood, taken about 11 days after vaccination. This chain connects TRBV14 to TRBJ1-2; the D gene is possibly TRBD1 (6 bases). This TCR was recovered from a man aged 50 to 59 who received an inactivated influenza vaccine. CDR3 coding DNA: TGTGCCAGCAGCCAAGCCGGACAGATAAGTTCGGGCTACACCTTC. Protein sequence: CASSQAGQISSGYTF.